The 5 T cell receptor beta chains given below trace back to one sample, sequenced in a study of blood T cells in healthy people across ages. Primed by a sample-barcoded 5' primer and a J-beta primer mix, a second PCR proceeded for 7 to 11 cycles. TCRdb re-called the 5' RACE reads through MiXCR, storing one row per CDR3 protein. This table has around 500,000 distinct CDR3 sequences, about 25% appearing once. These data also featured in a second study, about T cells of mothers and their children.

Specimen: blood. These receptors were obtained from a boy younger than 10 in good health.

The chain links TRBV5-1 to TRBJ1-1, with TRBD1 identical over 9 bases. The CDR3 covers 15 residues. The germline V gene has CDR1 SGHRS and CDR2 YFSETQ. Trimming removed 4 bases from V and 0 bases from J; junction bases left unmatched: 4. DNA for the CDR3: TGCGCCAGCAGCATACAGGGGGCGATGAACACTGAAGCTTTCTTT. Translated, it gives CASSIQGAMNTEAFF.

This clonotype turned up a few times. The rearrangement links TRBV3-1 to TRBJ2-6; tentatively, D is TRBD1 or TRBD2 (5 bases each). V was pared by 2 bases and J by 0 bases, with 8 bases between. Germline V lookup: CDR1 LGHDT, CDR2 YNNKEL (reference sequence). This CDR3 comprises 16 residues. The CDR3 here is CASSQSGPSGANVLTF. The CDR3 coding sequence is TGTGCCAGCAGCCAATCGGGACCCTCTGGGGCCAACGTCCTGACTTTC. The entire variable domain, with the rest obtained from reference TRBV3-1 and TRBJ2-6, is as follows: DTAVSQTPKYLVTQMGNDKSIKCEQNLGHDTMYWYKQDSKKFLKIMFSYNNKELIINETVPNRFSPKSPDKAHLNLHINSLELGDSAVYFCASSQSGPSGANVLTFGAGSRLTVL.

This clonotype was observed at least ten times. The V gene is TRBV6-5, the J gene TRBJ1-1, with D unclear. Germline V gene lookup returns CDR1 MNHEY and CDR2 SVGAGI. The CDR3 has 13 amino acids. Trimming took 4 bases from V and 4 from J, leaving 10 bases between them. The CDR3 is CASSLDSRTEAFF. The CDR3 coding sequence is TGTGCCAGCAGTTTGGACTCCCGCACTGAAGCTTTCTTT.

V gene TRBV30 combines with J gene TRBJ2-3, with TRBD1 identical over 8 bases. V shed 4 bases and J 1 base; nucleotides not matched to a gene: 13. In germline, CDR1 is GTSNPN, CDR2 SVGIG (reference sequence). The CDR3 spans 17 residues. The chain's CDR3 is CAWNPGDRIGGTDTQYF. In DNA, the CDR3 is TGTGCCTGGAACCCAGGGGACAGGATCGGAGGCACAGATACGCAGTATTTT.

This clonotype was counted many times. V gene TRBV12-3 or TRBV12-4 combines with J gene TRBJ1-2; D remains unclear. Trimming took off 6 bases at V and 2 bases at J, with 7 bases between the two ends. CDR3 length: 12 amino acids. CDR3 nucleotides: TGTGCCAGCAGCTGGGGAAACTATGGCTACACCTTC. Encoded protein: CASSWGNYGYTF.